Shown below are 25 T cell receptor beta chains from a single sample sequenced in a study of T cell changes during pregnancy in multiple sclerosis (dated by TCRdb to between 2018 and 2021). The library was produced with the immunoSEQ multiplex PCR assay. The clones in this table, taken by TCRdb from immuneACCESS, are in-frame only. Not every clone is retained; where verified, under half of the shortfall comes from an unresolved V gene, and the cause of the rest is unknown. Across this sample there are tens of thousands of clones, with 90% seen only once. The top ten clones comprise 5.5% to 7% of the sample. The sample was peripheral blood, taken in the third trimester of pregnancy. These receptors all come from a female donor in good health, enrolled as a control in a pregnancy study.

This chain uses TRBV5-1 with TRBJ2-3, with 9 positions matching TRBD1. Germline V gene lookup returns CDR1 SGHRS and CDR2 YFSETQ. This CDR3 spans 16 amino acids. V shed 0 bases, J shed 4 bases, and the junction held 6 bases outside the gene matches. CDR3 in amino acids: CASSLAPGQGSDTQYF. The CDR3 bases are TGCGCCAGCAGCTTGGCCCCCGGACAGGGGTCAGATACGCAGTATTTT.

This chain connects TRBV13 to TRBJ2-3; D is undetermined. Germline V gene sequence: CDR1 PRHDT, CDR2 FYEKMQ (reference sequence). The CDR3 extends over 14 amino acids. V lost 0 bases, J lost 6 bases, and 10 bases lay in between. The CDR3 DNA is TGTGCCAGCAGCTTAGGCCCGGTTCCGGATACGCAGTATTTT. Translated, it gives CASSLGPVPDTQYF.

In this sample, this clone turned up once. This chain links TRBV4-3 with TRBJ2-3; no firm D call. V dropped 6 bases and J dropped 0 bases, with 13 bases sitting between them. There are 15 residues in the CDR3. Per the germline V gene, CDR1 is LGHNA and CDR2 is YSLEER. The CDR3 protein is CASSRTALSTDTQYF. Here the CDR3 DNA reads TGCGCCAGCAGTCGAACCGCACTTAGCACAGATACGCAGTATTTT.

The V gene is TRBV7-2, the J gene TRBJ1-2; D is unclear. Germline values: CDR1 SGHTA, CDR2 FQGNSA. CDR3 length equals 14 residues. The V end was cut by 3 bases, the J end by 1 base, with 9 bases between. CDR3 DNA: TGTGCCAGCAGCTTCGGCGGAGGTAACTATGGCTACACCTTC. This gives the protein CASSFGGGNYGYTF.

The V call is TRBV4-2, the J call TRBJ2-2; 9 bases match TRBD1. The CDR3 runs 16 residues. Per germline, CDR1 LGHNA and CDR2 YNFKEQ. The V gene end was trimmed by 1 base and the J gene end by 8 bases; junction bases not matched to a gene: 8. CDR3 amino acids: CASSQARDRVKGELFF. The CDR3 region has the DNA TGTGCCAGCAGCCAAGCGAGGGACAGGGTCAAGGGGGAGCTGTTTTTT.

This chain links TRBV7-2 with TRBJ1-5; TRBD1 aligns across 7 bases. Germline CDR1 reads SGHTA; CDR2 reads FQGNSA. The CDR3 contains 15 residues. The ends lost 6 bases at V and 1 base at J; junction bases unmatched: 6. Written as DNA, the CDR3 is TGTGCCAGCAGTCCACAGGGGTGGAGCAATCAGCCCCAGCATTTT. It specifies CASSPQGWSNQPQHF.

The chain combines TRBV7-8 with TRBJ2-7, with 9 nucleotides matching TRBD1. From germline, CDR1 is SGHVS and CDR2 FQNEAQ. The CDR3 is 15 residues long. With 3 bases clipped from V and 2 bases from J, the junction kept 5 bases outside the gene matches. The CDR3 sequence: CASSFTGTGTYEQYF. The CDR3, as DNA: TGTGCCAGCAGCTTCACCGGGACAGGGACCTACGAGCAGTACTTC.

This clone came up once. The rearrangement links TRBV27 to TRBJ2-1; 8 nucleotides agree with TRBD1. CDR3 length: 14 amino acids. Looked up from germline, CDR1 is MNHEY and CDR2 is SMNVEV (reference sequence). V dropped 7 bases and J dropped 9; count of bases not matched to a gene: 11. This chain's CDR3 is CASTLAGGVGEQFF. The CDR3 coding sequence is TGTGCCAGCACCCTTGCAGGGGGCGTCGGTGAGCAGTTCTTC.

The chain is built from TRBV27 and TRBJ1-2, with D perhaps matching TRBD1 (6 bases). There are 14 residues in the CDR3. In germline, CDR1 is MNHEY, CDR2 SMNVEV (reference sequence). V lost 6 bases, J lost 3 bases, and 14 bases lay in between. CDR3 protein: CASRPRAGDYGYTF. The CDR3 DNA sequence: TGTGCCAGCAGGCCCCGGGCAGGGGACTATGGCTACACCTTC.

This clone showed up just a few times. The chain carries TRBV10-3 and TRBJ2-7, with 7 bases matching TRBD2. The ends lost 0 bases at V and 1 base at J; junction bases unmatched: 3. Germline-derived CDR1 and CDR2 are ENHRY and SYGVKD. The CDR3 totals 15 residues. This CDR3 reads CAISESSSGSYEQYF. DNA of the CDR3: TGTGCCATCAGTGAGTCGTCTAGCGGTTCCTACGAGCAGTACTTC.

The chain is built from TRBV4-1 and TRBJ2-3; the match to TRBD2 covers 9 bases. J gave up 8 bases and V 0 bases, and 6 bases lay outside the gene matches. Germline values: CDR1 MGHRA, CDR2 YSYEKL. This CDR3 has 15 residues. The CDR3 here is CASSQDAAGGPTQYF. DNA for the CDR3: TGCGCCAGCAGCCAAGATGCGGCGGGAGGGCCTACGCAGTATTTT.

V is TRBV6-5 and J is TRBJ2-7; weak D call: TRBD2 (5 bases). The CDR3 covers 12 residues. CDR1 MNHEY and CDR2 SVGAGI come from the germline V gene. Trimming took off 2 bases at V and 7 bases at J, with 9 bases between the two ends. The CDR3 is CASSYGGGEQYF. The CDR3 DNA reads TGTGCCAGCAGTTACGGAGGCGGAGAGCAGTACTTC.

The CDR3: CASSSTGVGGNTIYF. The CDR3 region has the DNA TGTGCCAGCAGTTCGACAGGGGTTGGAGGAAACACCATATATTTT. This chain connects TRBV6-5 to TRBJ1-3; 8 bases line up with TRBD1. The CDR3 covers 15 residues. CDR1 MNHEY and CDR2 SVGAGI come from the germline V gene. J was trimmed by 4 bases and V by 4 bases; bases with no gene match: 6.

This chain connects TRBV6-4 to TRBJ2-2; 7 bases are a match to TRBD2. Germline V gene data show CDR1 as MRHNA and CDR2 as SNTAGT. CDR3 length: 18 residues. After removal of 6 bases from V and 1 base from J, the junction contained 14 bases not matched to a gene. Here the CDR3 reads CASSPLLMGGVNTGELFF. CDR3 DNA: TGTGCCAGCAGCCCCCTGTTGATGGGAGGGGTGAACACCGGGGAGCTGTTTTTT.

The chain links TRBV6-1 to TRBJ2-1; D is undetermined. The germline V gene has CDR1 MNHNS and CDR2 SASEGT. The germline V and J ends were trimmed by 7 bases and 4 bases, with 8 bases remaining between them. The CDR3 runs to 12 residues. This CDR3 is CASTWRYNEQFF. In DNA form, the CDR3 reads TGTGCCAGCACTTGGCGGTACAATGAGCAGTTCTTC.

This chain uses TRBV4-3 with TRBJ2-7; TRBD2 is a possible D gene (5 bases). The CDR3 spans 14 residues. V lost 0 bases and J 4 bases, leaving 10 bases between the germline ends. CDR1 and CDR2 from the germline V gene are LGHNA and YSLEER. CDR3 residues: CASSQDWESYEQYF. The CDR3 DNA reads TGCGCCAGCAGCCAAGATTGGGAGTCGTACGAGCAGTACTTC.

The V gene is TRBV19, the J gene TRBJ1-2, with a weak D call TRBD1 (5 bases). CDR3 length: 13 residues. Trimming removed 9 bases at V and 5 bases at J, with 16 bases between. Germline values: CDR1 LNHDA, CDR2 SQIVND (reference sequence). The CDR3 region is CASNLRDVYGYTF. CDR3 coding DNA: TGTGCCAGCAATTTGCGGGACGTTTATGGCTACACCTTC.

The gene calls are TRBV30 and TRBJ1-2; unclear D gene. V gave up 8 bases and J gave up 1 base, with 14 bases separating them. Germline CDR1 reads GTSNPN; CDR2 reads SVGIG (reference sequence). This CDR3 comprises 13 residues. The CDR3 spells CAAWTGINYGYTF. As DNA, the CDR3 is TGTGCCGCTTGGACTGGAATTAACTATGGCTACACCTTC.

The CDR3: CASSPTAAVSYEQYF. The CDR3 DNA sequence: TGTGCCAGCAGTCCGACTGCCGCTGTATCCTACGAGCAGTACTTC. The chain joins TRBV28 to TRBJ2-7, with D unclear. The CDR3 spans 15 residues. CDR1 is MDHEN, CDR2 SYDVKM, per germline. V lost 5 bases and J 1 base, leaving 15 bases between the germline ends.

The chain joins TRBV10-3 to TRBJ2-1; the match to TRBD2 covers 8 bases. Per germline, CDR1 ENHRY and CDR2 SYGVKD. CDR3 length: 14 amino acids. V was clipped by 7 bases and J by 8 bases; unmatched bases: 10. The CDR3 DNA sequence: TGTGCCATCACCGGGACTAGGGGCGGGGATGAGCAGTTCTTC. Protein: CAITGTRGGDEQFF.

V usage is TRBV6-5 and J usage is TRBJ1-1; D is uncertain. CDR1 MNHEY and CDR2 SVGAGI come from the germline V gene. The CDR3 is 13 amino acids. Trimming took off 2 bases at V and 5 bases at J, with 9 bases between the two ends. The CDR3 DNA reads TGTGCCAGCAGTTACCAACATTCGACTGAAGCTTTCTTT. Amino acid sequence: CASSYQHSTEAFF.

This chain uses TRBV6-1 with TRBJ2-3; the match to TRBD2 covers 10 bases. V lost 2 bases and J lost 3; bases outside the gene matches: 14. Germline V lookup: CDR1 MNHNS, CDR2 SASEGT. This CDR3 comprises 19 residues. CDR3 coding DNA: TGTGCCAGCAGTGAACGGACTAGCGGAAGCGAGCGGAGGACAGATACGCAGTATTTT. The encoded protein is CASSERTSGSERRTDTQYF.

The chain links TRBV30 to TRBJ2-7; D remains ambiguous. This CDR3 spans 13 amino acids. Trimming took 5 bases from V and 2 from J, leaving 13 bases between them. CDR1 and CDR2 (germline): GTSNPN, SVGIG (reference sequence). The chain's CDR3 is CAWSRGIAYEQYF. CDR3 coding DNA: TGTGCCTGGTCGAGAGGTATCGCCTACGAGCAGTACTTC.

The genes are TRBV7-9 and TRBJ2-7, with D possibly matching TRBD1 (5 bases). Germline loops: CDR1 SEHNR, CDR2 FQNEAQ (reference sequence). The length of the CDR3 is 18 residues. V lost 3 bases to trimming and J lost 4 bases, with 25 bases between them. CDR3 sequence: CASSFPDTPLDSGYEQYF. For the CDR3, the DNA is TGTGCCAGCAGCTTCCCGGACACGCCGTTAGACTCGGGTTACGAGCAGTACTTC.

The chain carries TRBV6-1 and TRBJ1-2; TRBD1 matches at 8 bases. The CDR3 extends over 14 amino acids. Germline CDR1 MNHNS, CDR2 SASEGT. J lost 2 bases, V lost 4 bases, and 3 bases had no gene match. CDR3 amino acids: CASSGWTGNYGYTF. CDR3 bases: TGTGCCAGCAGTGGTTGGACAGGGAACTATGGCTACACCTTC.